This entry features one T cell receptor (beta chain) sequence. Its target is unknown. This specimen includes other DNA sequences encoding the same CDR3. Data came from immunoSEQ multiplex PCR; TCRdb stores just in-frame clones and leaves some out. Here the sample spans roughly 2 million clones, about 95% being singletons. Trimming removed 0 bases from V and 1 base from J, with 7 bases in between. Germline loops: CDR1 SGHTA, CDR2 FQGNSA. There are 14 residues in the CDR3. These data are taken from a study of shared clonotypes between healthy human individuals. General study results and limits: Compared with clonotypes that all four donors shared, non-shared clonotypes had lower generation probabilities.

It was CD45RO-negative cells, positively selected for CCR7, that made up naive CD8 cells, with terminally differentiated effector memory CD45RA+ cells excluded. The TCR sequence derives from a man in his late teens or twenties in good health. Sequenced: naive CD8+ T cells sorted from blood. The V call is TRBV7-2, the J call TRBJ2-7, with D possibly TRBD1 on 5 matching bases. The CDR3, as DNA: TGTGCCAGCAGCTTAGCGGCAGGGTCCTACGAGCAGTACTTC. This sequence encodes CASSLAAGSYEQYF.